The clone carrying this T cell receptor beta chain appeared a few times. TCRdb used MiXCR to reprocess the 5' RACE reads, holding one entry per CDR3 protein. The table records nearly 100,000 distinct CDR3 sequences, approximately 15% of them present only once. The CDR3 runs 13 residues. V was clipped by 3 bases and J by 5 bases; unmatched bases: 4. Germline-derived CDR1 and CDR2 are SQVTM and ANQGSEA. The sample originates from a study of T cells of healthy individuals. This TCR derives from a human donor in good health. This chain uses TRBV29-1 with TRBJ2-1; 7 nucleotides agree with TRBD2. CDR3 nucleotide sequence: TGCAGCGTTGATCCGCTAGCGGACAATGAGCAGTTCTTC. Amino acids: CSVDPLADNEQFF.